These 8 T cell receptor beta chains share one sample of origin, sequenced in a study of shared clonotypes between healthy human individuals. The repertoire was sequenced with immunoSEQ multiplex PCR; TCRdb's copy has only in-frame clones and lacks some. The sample includes fewer than 350,000 clones, about nine tenths of them seen just once. The sample was memory CD8+ T cells sorted from blood. Subset in this sample: CD45RO+ cells pooled with CCR7-negative TemRA cells. The receptors here all came from a man aged 18 to 30 in good health.

The V and J genes are TRBV28 and TRBJ1-1, with TRBD1 matching over 12 bases. J lost 3 bases, V lost 3 bases, and 5 bases had no gene match. The CDR3 length is 16 residues. Germline V gives CDR1 MDHEN, CDR2 SYDVKM. In nucleotides, the CDR3 is TGTGCCAGCAGTTTCTCGGGACAGGGGGCGCACACTGAAGCTTTCTTT. This codes for CASSFSGQGAHTEAFF.

This clone was recorded once. The chain has TRBV6-5 and TRBJ2-6; D not certain. The germline V gene has CDR1 MNHEY and CDR2 SVGAGI. V was clipped by 2 bases and J by 0 bases, with 5 bases between them. There are 15 residues in the CDR3. CDR3 in DNA: TGTGCCAGCAGTTACGAGCACTCTGGGGCCAACGTCCTGACTTTC. This encodes CASSYEHSGANVLTF.

V is TRBV7-8 and J is TRBJ2-5; D is possibly TRBD1 (5 bases). The CDR3 sequence is 14 residues long. In germline, CDR1 is SGHVS, CDR2 FQNEAQ. V was trimmed by 5 bases and J by 5 bases, leaving 15 bases between them. This CDR3 is CASSPYRLGETQYF. The CDR3, as DNA: TGTGCCAGCAGCCCATACAGGCTGGGGGAGACCCAGTACTTC.

This rearrangement joins TRBV27 to TRBJ2-1; 9 bases agree with TRBD1. V trimming: 5 bases; J trimming: 4 bases; junction bases outside the gene matches: 6. Per germline, CDR1 MNHEY and CDR2 SMNVEV (reference sequence). This CDR3 region has 15 residues. The CDR3 spells CASSITGGVYNEQFF. CDR3 nucleotides: TGTGCCAGCAGTATTACAGGGGGCGTTTACAATGAGCAGTTCTTC.

About this clone itself: One end of the junction varies from germline; a read error may be responsible. The rearrangement joins TRBV7-7 to TRBJ2-5; D gene uncertain. Germline lookup yields CDR1 SSHAT and CDR2 FNYEAQ (reference sequence). The CDR3 extends over 15 amino acids. The CDR3 sequence: CASSLMSGYQETQYF. DNA for the CDR3: TGTGCTAGCAGCTTAATGTCTGGGTACCAAGAGACCCAGTACTTC. The variable domain in full, with the rest retrieved from reference TRBV7-7 and TRBJ2-5, is GAGVSQSPRYKVTKRGQDVTLRCDPISSHATLYWYQQALGQGPEFLTYFNYEAQPDKSGLPSDRFSAERPEGSISTLTIQRTEQRDSAMYRCASSLMSGYQETQYFGPGTRLLVL.

The chain couples TRBV10-3 to TRBJ2-1; D ambiguous. The CDR3 loop spans 15 amino acids. The germline V and J ends were trimmed by 4 bases and 3 bases, with 13 bases remaining between them. Germline CDR1 ENHRY, CDR2 SYGVKD. The CDR3 nucleotides are TGTGCCATCAGTGCCGCCAACCCGGGCTACAATGAGCAGTTCTTC. Encoded protein: CAISAANPGYNEQFF.

The J gene is TRBJ2-1, the V gene TRBV5-4; 8 nucleotides match TRBD2. Germline V gene sequence: CDR1 SGHNT, CDR2 YYREEE (reference sequence). J was trimmed by 3 bases and V by 0 bases; bases with no gene match: 2. The CDR3 totals 15 residues. This chain's CDR3 is CASSLDGRDYNEQFF. The CDR3 bases are TGTGCCAGCAGCTTGGACGGGAGGGACTACAATGAGCAGTTCTTC.

This chain joins TRBV2 and TRBJ2-5; 7 nucleotides line up with TRBD2. Trimming cost V 8 bases and J 1 base; bases outside gene matches: 7. This CDR3 is built from 14 residues. Germline lookup yields CDR1 SNHLY and CDR2 FYNNEI. Here the CDR3 DNA reads TGTGCCAGCGGAGGCGGGAGTTTCCAAGAGACCCAGTACTTC. Translation gives CASGGGSFQETQYF.